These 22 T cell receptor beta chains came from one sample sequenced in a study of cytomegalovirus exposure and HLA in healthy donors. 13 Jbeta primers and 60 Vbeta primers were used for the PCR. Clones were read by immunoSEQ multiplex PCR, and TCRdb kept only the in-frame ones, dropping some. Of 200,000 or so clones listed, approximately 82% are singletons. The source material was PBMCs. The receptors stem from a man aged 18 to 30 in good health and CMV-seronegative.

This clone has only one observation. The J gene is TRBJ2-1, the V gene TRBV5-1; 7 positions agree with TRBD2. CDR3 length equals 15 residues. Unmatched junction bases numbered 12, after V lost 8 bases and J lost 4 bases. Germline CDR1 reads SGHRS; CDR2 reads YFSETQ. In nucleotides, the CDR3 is TGCGCCAGACCAGAATTAGCGGGTTTATACAATGAGCAGTTCTTC. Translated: CARPELAGLYNEQFF.

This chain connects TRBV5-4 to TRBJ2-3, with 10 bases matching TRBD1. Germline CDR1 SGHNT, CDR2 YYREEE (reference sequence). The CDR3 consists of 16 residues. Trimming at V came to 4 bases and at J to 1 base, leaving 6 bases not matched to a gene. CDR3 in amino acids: CASSPRTGGGTDTQYF. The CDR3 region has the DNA TGTGCCAGCAGCCCGAGGACAGGGGGTGGCACAGATACGCAGTATTTT.

The CDR3: CASSPGTNGYTF. The CDR3 bases are TGTGCCAGCAGTCCCGGGACAAATGGCTACACCTTC. The chain has TRBV6-5 and TRBJ1-2; D might be TRBD1 (6 bases). Germline assignment: CDR1 MNHEY and CDR2 SVGAGI. The CDR3 is made up of 12 amino acids. V was clipped by 5 bases and J by 6 bases, with 10 bases between them.

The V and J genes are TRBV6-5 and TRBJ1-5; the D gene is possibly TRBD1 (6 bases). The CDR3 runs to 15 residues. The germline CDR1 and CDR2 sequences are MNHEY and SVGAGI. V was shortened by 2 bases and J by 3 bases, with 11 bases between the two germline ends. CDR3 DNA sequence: TGTGCCAGCAGTTACACACAGGGAAACAATCAGCCCCAGCATTTT. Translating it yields CASSYTQGNNQPQHF.

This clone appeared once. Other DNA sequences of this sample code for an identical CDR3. CDR3 DNA: TGTGCCAGCAGAGGTAGCGGGAGCTCCTACGAGCAGTACTTC. The encoded protein is CASRGSGSSYEQYF. The V and J genes are TRBV6-5 and TRBJ2-7, with 9 bases that match TRBD2. Per germline, CDR1 MNHEY and CDR2 SVGAGI. This CDR3 spans 14 amino acids. The ends lost 6 bases at V and 0 bases at J; junction bases unmatched: 3.

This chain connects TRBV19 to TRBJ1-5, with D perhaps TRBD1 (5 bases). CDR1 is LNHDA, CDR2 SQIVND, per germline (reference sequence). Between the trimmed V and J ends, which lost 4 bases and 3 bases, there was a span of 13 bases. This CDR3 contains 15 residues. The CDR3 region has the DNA TGTGCCAGTAGTACCCAGGGAAGAAACAATCAGCCCCAGCATTTT. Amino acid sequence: CASSTQGRNNQPQHF.

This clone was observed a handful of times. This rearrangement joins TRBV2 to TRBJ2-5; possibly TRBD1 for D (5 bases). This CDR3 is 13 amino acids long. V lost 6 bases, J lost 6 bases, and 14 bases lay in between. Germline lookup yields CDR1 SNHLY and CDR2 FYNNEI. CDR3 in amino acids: CASSLDSVQTQYF. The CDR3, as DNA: TGTGCCAGCAGCCTCGACAGCGTGCAGACCCAGTACTTC.

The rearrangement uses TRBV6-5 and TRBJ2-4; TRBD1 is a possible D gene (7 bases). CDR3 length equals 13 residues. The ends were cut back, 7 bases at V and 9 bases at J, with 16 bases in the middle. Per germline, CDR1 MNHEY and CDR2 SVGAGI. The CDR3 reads CASTQGGGFIQYF. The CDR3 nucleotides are TGTGCCAGCACCCAGGGGGGTGGTTTCATTCAGTACTTC.

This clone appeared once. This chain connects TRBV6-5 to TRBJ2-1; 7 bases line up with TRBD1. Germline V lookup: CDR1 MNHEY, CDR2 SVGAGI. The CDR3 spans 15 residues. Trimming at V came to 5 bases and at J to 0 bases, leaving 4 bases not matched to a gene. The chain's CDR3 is CASSLRGSSYNEQFF. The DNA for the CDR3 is TGTGCCAGCAGTCTCAGGGGGAGCTCCTACAATGAGCAGTTCTTC.

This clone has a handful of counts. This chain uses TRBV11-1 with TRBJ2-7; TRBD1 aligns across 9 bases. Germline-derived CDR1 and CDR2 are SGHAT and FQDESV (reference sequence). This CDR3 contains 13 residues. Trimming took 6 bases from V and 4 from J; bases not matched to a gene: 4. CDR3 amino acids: CASSRQGGYEQYF. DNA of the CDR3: TGTGCCAGCAGTCGACAGGGGGGGTACGAGCAGTACTTC.

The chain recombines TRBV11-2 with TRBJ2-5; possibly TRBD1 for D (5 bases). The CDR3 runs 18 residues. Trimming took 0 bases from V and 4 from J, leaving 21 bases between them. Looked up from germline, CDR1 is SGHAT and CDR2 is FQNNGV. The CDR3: CASSLDSQGSSSIETQYF. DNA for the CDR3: TGTGCCAGCAGCTTAGACTCGCAGGGAAGTAGCTCTATAGAGACCCAGTACTTC.

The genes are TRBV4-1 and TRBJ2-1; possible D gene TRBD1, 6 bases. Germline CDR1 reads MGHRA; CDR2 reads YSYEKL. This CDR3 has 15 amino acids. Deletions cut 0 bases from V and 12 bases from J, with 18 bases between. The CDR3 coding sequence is TGCGCCAGCAGCCAAGACGGGATGGCAAGAGGGGGGCAGTTCTTC. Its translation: CASSQDGMARGGQFF.

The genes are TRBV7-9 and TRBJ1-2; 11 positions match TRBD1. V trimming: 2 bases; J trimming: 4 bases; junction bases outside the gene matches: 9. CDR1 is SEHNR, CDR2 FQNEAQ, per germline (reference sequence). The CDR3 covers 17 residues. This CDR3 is CASSLRDRGYYSYGYTF. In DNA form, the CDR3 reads TGTGCCAGCAGCTTACGGGACAGGGGGTATTATAGCTATGGCTACACCTTC.

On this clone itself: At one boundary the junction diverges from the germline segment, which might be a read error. The CDR3 is CASSSGLAGANEQYF. CDR3 DNA: TGTGCTAGCAGCTCGGGACTAGCGGGAGCCAACGAGCAGTACTTC. The rearrangement uses TRBV7-7 and TRBJ2-7, with 14 bases that match TRBD2. The CDR3 is 15 residues long. In germline, CDR1 is SSHAT, CDR2 FNYEAQ (reference sequence).

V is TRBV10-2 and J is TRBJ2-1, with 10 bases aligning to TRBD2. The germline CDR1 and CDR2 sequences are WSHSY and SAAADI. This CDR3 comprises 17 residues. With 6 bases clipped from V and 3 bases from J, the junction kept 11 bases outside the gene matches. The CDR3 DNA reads TGCGCCAGCAGGCTTTCCGGACTAGCGGTCAACTACAATGAGCAGTTCTTC. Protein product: CASRLSGLAVNYNEQFF.

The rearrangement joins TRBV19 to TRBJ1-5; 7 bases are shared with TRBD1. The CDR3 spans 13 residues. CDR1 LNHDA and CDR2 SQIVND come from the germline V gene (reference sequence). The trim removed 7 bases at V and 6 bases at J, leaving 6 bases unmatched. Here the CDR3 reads CASNRQGVQPQHF. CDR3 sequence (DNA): TGTGCCAGTAACCGACAGGGAGTTCAGCCCCAGCATTTT.

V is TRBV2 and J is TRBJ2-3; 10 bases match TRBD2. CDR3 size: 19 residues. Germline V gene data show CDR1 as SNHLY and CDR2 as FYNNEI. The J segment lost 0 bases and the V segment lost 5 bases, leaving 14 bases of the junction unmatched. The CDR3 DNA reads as TGTGCCAGCAGTTGGCCCACTAGCGGGACCCCTACTAGCACAGATACGCAGTATTTT. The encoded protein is CASSWPTSGTPTSTDTQYF. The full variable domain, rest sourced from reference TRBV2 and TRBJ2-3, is EPEVTQTPSHQVTQMGQEVILRCVPISNHLYFYWYRQILGQKVEFLVSFYNNEISEKSEIFDDQFSVERPDGSNFTLKIRSTKLEDSAMYFCASSWPTSGTPTSTDTQYFGPGTRLTVL.

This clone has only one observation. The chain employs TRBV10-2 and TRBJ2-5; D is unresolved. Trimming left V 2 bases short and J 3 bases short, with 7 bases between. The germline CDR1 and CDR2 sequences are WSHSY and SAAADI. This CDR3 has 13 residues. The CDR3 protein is CASSETQKETQYF. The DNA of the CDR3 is TGCGCCAGCAGTGAGACCCAGAAAGAGACCCAGTACTTC.

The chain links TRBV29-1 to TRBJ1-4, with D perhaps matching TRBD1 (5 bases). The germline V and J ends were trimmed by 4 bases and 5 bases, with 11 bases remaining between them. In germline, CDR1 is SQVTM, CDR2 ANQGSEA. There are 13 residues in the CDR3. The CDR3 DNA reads TGCAGCGTTGCAGCGACAGTCAATGAAAAACTGTTTTTT. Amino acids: CSVAATVNEKLFF.

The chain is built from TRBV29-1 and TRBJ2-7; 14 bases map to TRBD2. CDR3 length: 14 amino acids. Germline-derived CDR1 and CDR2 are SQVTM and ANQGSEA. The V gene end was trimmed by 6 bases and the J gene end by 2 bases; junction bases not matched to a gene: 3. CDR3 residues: CSVRLAGGTYEQYF. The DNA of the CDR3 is TGCAGCGTCCGACTAGCGGGAGGGACCTACGAGCAGTACTTC.

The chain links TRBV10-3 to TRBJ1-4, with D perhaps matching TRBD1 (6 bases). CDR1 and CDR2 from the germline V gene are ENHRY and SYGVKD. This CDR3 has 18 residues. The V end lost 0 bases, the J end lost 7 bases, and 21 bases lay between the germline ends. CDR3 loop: CAISESTGNYREGEKLFF. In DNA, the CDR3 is TGTGCCATCAGTGAGTCCACCGGGAATTACAGGGAAGGTGAAAAACTGTTTTTT.

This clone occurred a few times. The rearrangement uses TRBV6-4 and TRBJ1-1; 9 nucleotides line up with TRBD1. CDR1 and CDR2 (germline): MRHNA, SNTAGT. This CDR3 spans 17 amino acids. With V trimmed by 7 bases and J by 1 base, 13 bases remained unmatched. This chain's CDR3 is CASTNRGHNVRNTEAFF. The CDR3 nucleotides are TGTGCCAGCACTAACAGGGGGCACAATGTTCGGAACACTGAAGCTTTCTTT.